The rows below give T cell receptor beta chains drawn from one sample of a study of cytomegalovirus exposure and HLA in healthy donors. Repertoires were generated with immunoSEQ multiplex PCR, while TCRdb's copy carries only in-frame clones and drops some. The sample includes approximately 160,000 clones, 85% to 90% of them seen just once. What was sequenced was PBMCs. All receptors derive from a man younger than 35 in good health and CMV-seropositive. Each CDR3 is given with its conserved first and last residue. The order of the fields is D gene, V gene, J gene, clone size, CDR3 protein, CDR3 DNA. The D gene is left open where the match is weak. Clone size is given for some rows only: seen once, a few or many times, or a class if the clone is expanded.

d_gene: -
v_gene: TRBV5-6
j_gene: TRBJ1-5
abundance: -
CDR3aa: CASSLGQTGPRHF
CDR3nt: TGTGCCAGCAGCTTGGGGCAAACGGGTCCGCGGCATTTT

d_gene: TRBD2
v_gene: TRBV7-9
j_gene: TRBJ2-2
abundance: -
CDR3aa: CASSSTPGLGYTGELFF
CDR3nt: TGTGCCAGCAGCTCGACCCCGGGACTAGGGTACACCGGGGAGCTGTTTTTT

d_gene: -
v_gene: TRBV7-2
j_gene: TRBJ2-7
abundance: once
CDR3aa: CASSFGHHTYEQYF
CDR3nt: TGTGCCAGCAGCTTTGGGCACCATACCTACGAGCAGTACTTC

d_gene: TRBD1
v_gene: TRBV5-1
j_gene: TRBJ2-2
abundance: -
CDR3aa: CASSPITGGSAGELFF
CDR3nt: TGCGCCAGCAGCCCCATCACAGGGGGCTCGGCCGGGGAGCTGTTTTTT

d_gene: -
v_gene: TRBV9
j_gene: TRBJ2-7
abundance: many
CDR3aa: CASSTIGESYEQYF
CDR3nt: TGTGCCAGCAGCACCATCGGTGAGTCCTACGAGCAGTACTTC

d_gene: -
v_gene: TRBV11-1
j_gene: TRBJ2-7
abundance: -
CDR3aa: CASSQGRDEQYF
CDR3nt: TGTGCCAGCAGCCAGGGGAGAGACGAGCAGTACTTC

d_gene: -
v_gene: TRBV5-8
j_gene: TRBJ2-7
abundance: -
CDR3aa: CASSSLADSYEQYF
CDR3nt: TGTGCCAGCAGTTCCTTAGCGGACTCCTACGAGCAGTACTTC

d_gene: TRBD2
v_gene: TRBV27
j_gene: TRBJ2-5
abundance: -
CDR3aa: CASSSPGLAGVGETQYF
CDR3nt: TGTGCCAGCAGTTCTCCGGGACTAGCGGGAGTTGGGGAGACCCAGTACTTC

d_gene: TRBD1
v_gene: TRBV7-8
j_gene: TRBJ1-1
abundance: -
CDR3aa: CASSSDRATEAFF
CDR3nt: TGTGCCAGCAGCTCCGACAGGGCCACTGAAGCTTTCTTT

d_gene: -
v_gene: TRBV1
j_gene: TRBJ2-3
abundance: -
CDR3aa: CTSSLAGVTDTQYF
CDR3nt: TGCACCAGCAGCCTAGCGGGAGTAACAGATACGCAGTATTTT

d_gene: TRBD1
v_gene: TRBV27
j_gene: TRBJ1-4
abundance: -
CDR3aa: CASSLRRTGGEKLFF
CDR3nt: TGTGCCAGCAGTTTACGCAGGACAGGTGGCGAAAAACTGTTTTTT